This T cell receptor beta chain was found in a study of blood T cell repertoires in COVID-19. Repertoires were generated with immunoSEQ multiplex PCR, while TCRdb's copy carries only in-frame clones and drops some. The data contain about 240,000 clones, more than 85% of them singletons. Trimming cost V 5 bases and J 7 bases, with 21 bases left between them. This CDR3 has 15 residues. In germline, CDR1 is SGHNT, CDR2 YYREEE (reference sequence). The sequenced sample consisted of PBMCs or T cells enriched from blood (not recorded which). V is TRBV5-4 and J is TRBJ1-2, with D possibly being TRBD1 (6 bases). This TCR came from a woman aged 30 to 39 who had recovered from COVID-19. The CDR3 nucleotides are TGTGCCAGCAGTCCGGGGGGCCTCAGGATGGGTGGCTACACCTTC. Translating it yields CASSPGGLRMGGYTF. Complete variable domain (other parts from reference TRBV5-4 and TRBJ1-2): ETGVTQSPTHLIKTRGQQVTLRCSSQSGHNTVSWYQQALGQGPQFIFQYYREEENGRGNFPPRFSGLQFPNYSSELNVNALELDDSALYLCASSPGGLRMGGYTFGSGTRLTVV.